Below, one TCR beta chain is given with its context. Antigen unknown. The data were taken from a study of CD4 T cells in relation to SARS-CoV-2 and coronaviruses. Looking at the study overall: PBMCs were cultured with antigen for less than twelve days before TCR beta sequencing. Negative control cultures got HIV-1 Nef peptides or no peptide. Study findings and constraints: SARS-CoV-2-driven expansion was significantly weaker in crossreactive than monoreactive clones. No crossreactivity against non-spike viral proteins was tested here.

Measured with immunoSEQ multiplex PCR; TCRdb has only the in-frame clones, and not every one. The table shows 20,000 to 25,000 clones, with about 84% occurring only once. The unexposed donors gave CD4+ T cells in 2011-2018, prior to COVID-19. CD4+ T cells were isolated from the cells after around 9 days of culture. CDR3 length: 15 residues. V lost 6 bases, J lost 4 bases, and 16 bases lay in between. Germline CDR1 ENHRY, CDR2 SYGVKD. The receptor's source is a human donor in good health. Input material: CD4+ T cells from PBMCs, cultured in vitro. The chain combines TRBV10-3 with TRBJ1-3; D is possibly TRBD1 (6 bases). The CDR3 DNA sequence: TGTGCCATCAGCTGGACAGACGACCAGGGAAACACCATATATTTT. Translated, it gives CAISWTDDQGNTIYF.